Presented here are 23 T cell receptor beta chains from one specimen sequenced in a study of T cells in Graves' hyperthyroidism and ophthalmopathy. RNA transcripts served as the template for amplifying TCR beta CDR3 regions. The TCR CDR3 first-round RT-PCR relied on the HTBI primer set. TCRdb re-called the multiplex PCR reads through MiXCR, storing one row per CDR3 protein. The sample comprises approximately 370,000 distinct CDR3 sequences, about 16% of which are singletons, and about 33% rests with the top ten. Source material: blood. These receptors were taken from a woman aged 25 to 39 with Graves' hyperthyroidism.

The rearrangement links TRBV6-5 to TRBJ1-1, with D unresolved. V shed 0 bases and J shed 1 base, with 3 bases lying between them. Germline V lookup: CDR1 MNHEY, CDR2 SVGAGI. This CDR3 spans 13 amino acids. CDR3 loop: CASSYSENTEAFF. CDR3 sequence (DNA): TGTGCCAGCAGTTACTCGGAGAACACTGAAGCTTTCTTT.

The table lists this clonotype with many counts. The chain uses TRBV12-3 or TRBV12-4 and TRBJ1-4; 7 nucleotides match TRBD1. The CDR3 is 16 residues long. The J segment lost 8 bases and the V segment lost 6 bases, leaving 15 bases of the junction unmatched. CDR3 region: CASSTSVETGREKLFF. The CDR3 region has the DNA TGTGCCAGCAGCACGTCCGTTGAGACAGGGCGAGAAAAACTGTTTTTT.

V is TRBV27 and J is TRBJ1-6, with TRBD1 matching 8 bases. CDR1 and CDR2 from the germline V gene are MNHEY and SMNVEV (reference sequence). The trim removed 7 bases at V and 8 bases at J, leaving 4 bases unmatched. The CDR3 covers 13 residues. DNA for the CDR3: TGTGCCAGCAAGGACAGGGCGGATTCACCCCTCCACTTT. This encodes CASKDRADSPLHF.

This clonotype turned up a few times. The chain combines TRBV7-2 with TRBJ1-2, with 8 nucleotides matching TRBD1. Germline CDR1 and CDR2: SGHTA and FQGNSA. CDR3 length: 14 residues. With 5 bases clipped from V and 0 bases from J, the junction kept 2 bases outside the gene matches. The CDR3 coding sequence is TGTGCCAGCAGCGCGGACAGGGCTAACTATGGCTACACCTTC. It codes for CASSADRANYGYTF. Full variable domain (outside the CDR3, taken from reference TRBV7-2 and TRBJ1-2): GAGVSQSPSNKVTEKGKDVELRCDPISGHTALYWYRQSLGQGLEFLIYFQGNSAPDKSGLPSDRFSAERTGGSVSTLTIQRTQQEDSAVYLCASSADRANYGYTFGSGTRLTVV.

This clonotype showed up many times. The chain combines TRBV3-1 with TRBJ2-7; TRBD2 matches 11 bases. V was pared by 3 bases and J by 4 bases, with 8 bases of the junction left unmatched. The CDR3 consists of 16 residues. The germline V gene has CDR1 LGHDT and CDR2 YNNKEL (reference sequence). The CDR3: CASSQLLAGGSYEQYF. In DNA, the CDR3 is TGTGCCAGCAGCCAGCTGCTAGCGGGAGGTAGTTACGAGCAGTACTTC.

This clonotype was detected only a few times. The chain recombines TRBV2 with TRBJ2-2; 7 nucleotides line up with TRBD1. There are 16 residues in the CDR3. The trim removed 5 bases at V and 1 base at J, leaving 7 bases unmatched. Germline V CDR1 and CDR2: SNHLY, FYNNEI. This CDR3 reads CASSPTGLVNTGELFF. The CDR3 coding sequence is TGTGCCAGCAGTCCGACAGGGTTGGTGAACACCGGGGAGCTGTTTTTT. Supplemented by reference TRBV2 and TRBJ2-2, the full variable domain reads EPEVTQTPSHQVTQMGQEVILRCVPISNHLYFYWYRQILGQKVEFLVSFYNNEISEKSEIFDDQFSVERPDGSNFTLKIRSTKLEDSAMYFCASSPTGLVNTGELFFGEGSRLTVL.

The chain carries TRBV3-1 and TRBJ2-2, with D tentatively TRBD2 (6 bases). CDR1 and CDR2 (germline): LGHDT, YNNKEL (reference sequence). This CDR3 is built from 18 residues. The V end was cut by 3 bases, the J end by 2 bases, with 19 bases between. For the CDR3, the DNA is TGTGCCAGCAGCCATAGCGGTGGCAGGGAAGGAAACACCGGGGAGCTGTTTTTT. Residues: CASSHSGGREGNTGELFF. The full variable domain, completed using reference TRBV3-1 and TRBJ2-2, is DTAVSQTPKYLVTQMGNDKSIKCEQNLGHDTMYWYKQDSKKFLKIMFSYNNKELIINETVPNRFSPKSPDKAHLNLHINSLELGDSAVYFCASSHSGGREGNTGELFFGEGSRLTVL.

This clonotype was counted ten times or more. The CDR3 spells CASTSGTGSYEQYF. The CDR3 DNA reads TGTGCCAGTACCTCGGGGACAGGGTCCTACGAGCAGTACTTC. The chain has TRBV13 and TRBJ2-7; 9 bases match TRBD1. The germline V gene encodes CDR1 PRHDT and CDR2 FYEKMQ (reference sequence). Trimming took 9 bases from V and 1 from J; bases not matched to a gene: 7. The CDR3 spans 14 residues.

The sample holds many counts of this clonotype. The gene calls are TRBV28 and TRBJ1-1, with a possible D match to TRBD1 (5 bases). The V gene's germline CDR1 is MDHEN and CDR2 SYDVKM. V shed 3 bases and J shed 4 bases, with 15 bases lying between them. This CDR3 spans 15 amino acids. The chain's CDR3 is CASSFPRGMSTEAFF. The DNA of the CDR3 is TGTGCCAGCAGTTTTCCCCGGGGGATGAGCACTGAAGCTTTCTTT.

This clonotype has at least ten counts. The chain couples TRBV30 to TRBJ1-1; D is undetermined. The germline gives CDR1 GTSNPN, CDR2 SVGIG (reference sequence). Trimming left V 5 bases short and J 2 bases short, with 6 bases between. This CDR3 contains 11 residues. CDR3 sequence (DNA): TGTGCCTGGGCAGATAACACTGAAGCTTTCTTT. Protein: CAWADNTEAFF. The full variable domain, completed using reference TRBV30 and TRBJ1-1, is SQTIHQWPATLVQPVGSPLSLECTVEGTSNPNLYWYRQAAGRGLQLLFYSVGIGQISSEVPQNLSASRPQDRQFILSSKKLLLSDSGFYLCAWADNTEAFFGQGTRLTVV.

The rearrangement joins TRBV5-8 to TRBJ1-1; unclear D gene. V was cut by 0 bases and J by 1 base, with 10 bases left in between. There are 15 residues in the CDR3. Germline V CDR1 and CDR2: SGHTS, YDEGEE. CDR3 DNA: TGTGCCAGCAGCTTGGAGGTGAATAGGAACACTGAAGCTTTCTTT. Translating it yields CASSLEVNRNTEAFF.

In this sample, this clonotype turned up many times. The chain uses TRBV12-3 or TRBV12-4 and TRBJ2-3, with D perhaps assigned TRBD1 or TRBD2 (5 bases each). The CDR3 has 14 amino acids. Trimming took off 4 bases at V and 9 bases at J, with 17 bases between the two ends. This CDR3 reads CASSYGVQGGTQYF. Written as DNA, the CDR3 is TGTGCCAGCAGTTATGGGGTTCAGGGCGGGACGCAGTATTTT.

This clonotype was detected ten times or more. The rearrangement links TRBV10-3 to TRBJ1-1; 10 bases are a match to TRBD1. Looked up from germline, CDR1 is ENHRY and CDR2 is SYGVKD. CDR3 length: 14 residues. Trimming at V came to 4 bases and at J to 1 base, leaving 0 bases not matched to a gene. The CDR3 DNA follows: TGTGCCATCAGTGGACAGGGGGCGAACACTGAAGCTTTCTTT. Translation gives CAISGQGANTEAFF.

This chain joins TRBV15 and TRBJ2-5, with D possibly TRBD1 on 6 matching bases. CDR1 and CDR2 from the germline V gene are LNHNV and YYDKDF (reference sequence). The CDR3 has 15 amino acids. V was pared by 0 bases and J by 4 bases, with 12 bases between. For the CDR3, the DNA is TGTGCCACCAGCAGAGATTCGTCAGGGGCAGAGACCCAGTACTTC. Its protein product is CATSRDSSGAETQYF. Full variable domain (outside the CDR3, taken from reference TRBV15 and TRBJ2-5): DAMVIQNPRYQVTQFGKPVTLSCSQTLNHNVMYWYQQKSSQAPKLLFHYYDKDFNNEADTPDNFQSRRPNTSFCFLDIRSPGLGDTAMYLCATSRDSSGAETQYFGPGTRLLVL.

This clonotype occurred many times. The chain uses TRBV11-2 and TRBJ1-2; D uncertain. The CDR3 totals 12 residues. Trimming took 2 bases from V and 4 from J, leaving 5 bases between them. Germline V gene sequence: CDR1 SGHAT, CDR2 FQNNGV. CDR3 DNA: TGTGCCAGCAGCTTAATTGGCTATGGCTACACCTTC. This gives the protein CASSLIGYGYTF.

J is TRBJ2-1 and V is TRBV10-2, with a tentative D call TRBD2 (6 bases). The germline V gene encodes CDR1 WSHSY and CDR2 SAAADI. This CDR3 is 14 amino acids long. V lost 8 bases and J lost 7, with 18 bases in between. This chain's CDR3 is CASYPGLATNEQFF. In DNA, the CDR3 is TGCGCCAGCTACCCGGGACTCGCGACTAATGAGCAGTTCTTC.

This clonotype has a single count. The chain links TRBV7-3 to TRBJ1-6; 9 bases map to TRBD1. CDR1 is SGHTA, CDR2 FQGTGA, per germline. The ends lost 5 bases at V and 0 bases at J; junction bases unmatched: 11. CDR3 length equals 19 residues. CDR3 bases: TGTGCCAGCAGCCCTCACAGGGGGCGAGCTAGCTCCTATAATTCACCCCTCCACTTT. Translating gives CASSPHRGRASSYNSPLHF.

As DNA, the CDR3 is TGTGCCAGCAGCCAAGACCTGGGACGGTGGAACAATGAGCAGTTCTTC. Protein: CASSQDLGRWNNEQFF. The chain is built from TRBV3-1 and TRBJ2-1, with D perhaps being TRBD1 or TRBD2 (5 bases each). This CDR3 is built from 16 residues. Germline V gives CDR1 LGHDT, CDR2 YNNKEL (reference sequence). V was trimmed by 0 bases and J by 5 bases, leaving 14 bases between them.

Many counts were recorded for this clonotype. This sequence joins TRBV6-1 and TRBJ2-1; 8 bases are shared with TRBD2. The V gene's germline CDR1 is MNHNS and CDR2 SASEGT. The J segment lost 3 bases and the V segment lost 4 bases, leaving 11 bases of the junction unmatched. This CDR3 spans 17 amino acids. CDR3 nucleotide sequence: TGTGCCAGCAGTGGTCTACCGGGAGGGGGAGACTACAATGAGCAGTTCTTC. This translates into CASSGLPGGGDYNEQFF.

The V call is TRBV29-1, the J call TRBJ2-3, with no clear D. The CDR3 is made up of 13 amino acids. Germline V gives CDR1 SQVTM, CDR2 ANQGSEA. Trimming pared 4 bases from V and 6 bases from J, leaving 14 bases between. The DNA for the CDR3 is TGCAGCGTTGTATCTCCCGCCGTGGATACGCAGTATTTT. It codes for CSVVSPAVDTQYF.

The chain employs TRBV20-1 and TRBJ1-2; 7 positions match TRBD1. The CDR3 contains 14 residues. The ends lost 0 bases at V and 2 bases at J; junction bases unmatched: 3. The V gene's germline CDR1 is DFQATT and CDR2 SNEGSKA (reference sequence). CDR3 amino acids: CSAREGTANYGYTF. The CDR3 DNA follows: TGCAGTGCTAGAGAGGGGACAGCCAACTATGGCTACACCTTC.

This clonotype has a count of ten or more. V and J are TRBV30 and TRBJ1-2; TRBD1 aligns across 7 bases. The germline V gene encodes CDR1 GTSNPN and CDR2 SVGIG (reference sequence). Trimming at V came to 0 bases and at J to 4 bases, leaving 5 bases not matched to a gene. CDR3 size: 14 residues. The CDR3 sequence: CAWSVRDSSYGYTF. The CDR3 DNA reads as TGTGCCTGGAGTGTACGGGACAGCTCCTATGGCTACACCTTC.

This clonotype was observed a few times. This chain links TRBV9 with TRBJ1-2; 11 nucleotides agree with TRBD1. Germline lookup yields CDR1 SGDLS and CDR2 YYNGEE. The J segment lost 8 bases and the V segment lost 4 bases, leaving 7 bases of the junction unmatched. The CDR3 contains 14 residues. The CDR3, as DNA: TGTGCCAGCAGCCCCCGGGGACAGGGGGGAGGCTACACCTTC. Its protein is CASSPRGQGGGYTF. Filled out from reference TRBV9 and TRBJ1-2, the complete variable domain reads DSGVTQTPKHLITATGQRVTLRCSPRSGDLSVYWYQQSLDQGLQFLIQYYNGEERAKGNILERFSAQQFPDLHSELNLSSLELGDSALYFCASSPRGQGGGYTFGSGTRLTVV.